Sequencing of this TCR beta chain was carried out in a study of spatial heterogeneity in lung cancer. Indicated time point: sample taken at primary tumor resection. The CDR3 is made up of 17 amino acids. Germline loops: CDR1 MNHEY, CDR2 SMNVEV (reference sequence). On this clonotype: The antigen is unknown. One end of the junction fails to match germline, which may point to a read error.

TCRdb re-derived calls from the 5' RACE reads in MiXCR, one entry per CDR3 protein. This sample has about 27,000 distinct CDR3 sequences; just over 7% occur once, and the top ten carry over 20%. The study, taken as a whole, reports: Tumors with more nonsynonymous mutations had more expanded intratumoral alpha and beta TCRs.

The rearrangement joins TRBV27 to TRBJ2-3; 7 bases match TRBD2. This sample comprised lung tumor tissue, obtained at surgery. This TCR was sampled from a male donor with early-stage non-small cell lung cancer. CDR3 residues: CATLRFYRGEDTDTRYF. The CDR3 DNA sequence: TGTGCCACCTTAAGGTTCTACCGGGGGGAAGATACAGATACGCGGTATTTT.